The clone carrying this TCR beta chain was counted ten times or more. Its antigen remains unidentified. This record comes from a study of T cells after yellow fever vaccination. Whole-study results and caveats: Most clones from primary vaccination were detected again post-booster (roughly 95% CD4, around 88% CD8). The appearance of a small share of clonotypes in both CD4 and CD8 compartments was observed.

TCR cDNA, made by 5'RACE template switching, carried an added universal primer site and UMIs. TCRdb reanalysed the 5' RACE reads using MiXCR and keeps one entry per CDR3 protein. The profile covers under 300,000 distinct CDR3 sequences, with roughly 6.3% appearing a single time and more than 1% taken by the ten largest. This CDR3 region has 14 residues. Germline CDR1 reads SEHNR; CDR2 reads FQNEAQ (reference sequence). Trimming took 1 base from V and 4 from J; bases not matched to a gene: 0. This TCR was sampled from a man aged 25 to 40 who received the YFV17D yellow fever vaccine. The chain carries TRBV7-9 and TRBJ2-3, with 9 positions matching TRBD2. This material consisted of CD4+ T cells sorted from PBMCs, taken on the day of the yellow fever booster vaccination. CDR3 sequence (DNA): TGTGCCAGCAGCTTAGGGACTAGCGCAGATACGCAGTATTTT. It codes for CASSLGTSADTQYF.